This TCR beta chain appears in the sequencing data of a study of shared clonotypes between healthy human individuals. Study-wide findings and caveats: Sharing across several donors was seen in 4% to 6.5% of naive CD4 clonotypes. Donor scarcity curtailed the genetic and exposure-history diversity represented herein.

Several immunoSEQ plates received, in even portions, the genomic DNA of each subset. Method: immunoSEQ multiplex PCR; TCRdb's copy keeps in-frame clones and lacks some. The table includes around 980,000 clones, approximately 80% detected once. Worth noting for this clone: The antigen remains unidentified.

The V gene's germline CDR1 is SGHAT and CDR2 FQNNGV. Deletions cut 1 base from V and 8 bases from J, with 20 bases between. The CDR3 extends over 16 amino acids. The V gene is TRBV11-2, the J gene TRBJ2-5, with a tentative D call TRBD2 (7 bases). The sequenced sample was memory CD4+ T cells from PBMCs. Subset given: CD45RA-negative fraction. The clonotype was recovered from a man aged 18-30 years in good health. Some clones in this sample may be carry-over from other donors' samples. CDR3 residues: CASSLGGGGDVETQYF. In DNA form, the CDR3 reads TGTGCCAGCAGCTTAGGGGGCGGGGGCGATGTGGAAACCCAGTACTTC.